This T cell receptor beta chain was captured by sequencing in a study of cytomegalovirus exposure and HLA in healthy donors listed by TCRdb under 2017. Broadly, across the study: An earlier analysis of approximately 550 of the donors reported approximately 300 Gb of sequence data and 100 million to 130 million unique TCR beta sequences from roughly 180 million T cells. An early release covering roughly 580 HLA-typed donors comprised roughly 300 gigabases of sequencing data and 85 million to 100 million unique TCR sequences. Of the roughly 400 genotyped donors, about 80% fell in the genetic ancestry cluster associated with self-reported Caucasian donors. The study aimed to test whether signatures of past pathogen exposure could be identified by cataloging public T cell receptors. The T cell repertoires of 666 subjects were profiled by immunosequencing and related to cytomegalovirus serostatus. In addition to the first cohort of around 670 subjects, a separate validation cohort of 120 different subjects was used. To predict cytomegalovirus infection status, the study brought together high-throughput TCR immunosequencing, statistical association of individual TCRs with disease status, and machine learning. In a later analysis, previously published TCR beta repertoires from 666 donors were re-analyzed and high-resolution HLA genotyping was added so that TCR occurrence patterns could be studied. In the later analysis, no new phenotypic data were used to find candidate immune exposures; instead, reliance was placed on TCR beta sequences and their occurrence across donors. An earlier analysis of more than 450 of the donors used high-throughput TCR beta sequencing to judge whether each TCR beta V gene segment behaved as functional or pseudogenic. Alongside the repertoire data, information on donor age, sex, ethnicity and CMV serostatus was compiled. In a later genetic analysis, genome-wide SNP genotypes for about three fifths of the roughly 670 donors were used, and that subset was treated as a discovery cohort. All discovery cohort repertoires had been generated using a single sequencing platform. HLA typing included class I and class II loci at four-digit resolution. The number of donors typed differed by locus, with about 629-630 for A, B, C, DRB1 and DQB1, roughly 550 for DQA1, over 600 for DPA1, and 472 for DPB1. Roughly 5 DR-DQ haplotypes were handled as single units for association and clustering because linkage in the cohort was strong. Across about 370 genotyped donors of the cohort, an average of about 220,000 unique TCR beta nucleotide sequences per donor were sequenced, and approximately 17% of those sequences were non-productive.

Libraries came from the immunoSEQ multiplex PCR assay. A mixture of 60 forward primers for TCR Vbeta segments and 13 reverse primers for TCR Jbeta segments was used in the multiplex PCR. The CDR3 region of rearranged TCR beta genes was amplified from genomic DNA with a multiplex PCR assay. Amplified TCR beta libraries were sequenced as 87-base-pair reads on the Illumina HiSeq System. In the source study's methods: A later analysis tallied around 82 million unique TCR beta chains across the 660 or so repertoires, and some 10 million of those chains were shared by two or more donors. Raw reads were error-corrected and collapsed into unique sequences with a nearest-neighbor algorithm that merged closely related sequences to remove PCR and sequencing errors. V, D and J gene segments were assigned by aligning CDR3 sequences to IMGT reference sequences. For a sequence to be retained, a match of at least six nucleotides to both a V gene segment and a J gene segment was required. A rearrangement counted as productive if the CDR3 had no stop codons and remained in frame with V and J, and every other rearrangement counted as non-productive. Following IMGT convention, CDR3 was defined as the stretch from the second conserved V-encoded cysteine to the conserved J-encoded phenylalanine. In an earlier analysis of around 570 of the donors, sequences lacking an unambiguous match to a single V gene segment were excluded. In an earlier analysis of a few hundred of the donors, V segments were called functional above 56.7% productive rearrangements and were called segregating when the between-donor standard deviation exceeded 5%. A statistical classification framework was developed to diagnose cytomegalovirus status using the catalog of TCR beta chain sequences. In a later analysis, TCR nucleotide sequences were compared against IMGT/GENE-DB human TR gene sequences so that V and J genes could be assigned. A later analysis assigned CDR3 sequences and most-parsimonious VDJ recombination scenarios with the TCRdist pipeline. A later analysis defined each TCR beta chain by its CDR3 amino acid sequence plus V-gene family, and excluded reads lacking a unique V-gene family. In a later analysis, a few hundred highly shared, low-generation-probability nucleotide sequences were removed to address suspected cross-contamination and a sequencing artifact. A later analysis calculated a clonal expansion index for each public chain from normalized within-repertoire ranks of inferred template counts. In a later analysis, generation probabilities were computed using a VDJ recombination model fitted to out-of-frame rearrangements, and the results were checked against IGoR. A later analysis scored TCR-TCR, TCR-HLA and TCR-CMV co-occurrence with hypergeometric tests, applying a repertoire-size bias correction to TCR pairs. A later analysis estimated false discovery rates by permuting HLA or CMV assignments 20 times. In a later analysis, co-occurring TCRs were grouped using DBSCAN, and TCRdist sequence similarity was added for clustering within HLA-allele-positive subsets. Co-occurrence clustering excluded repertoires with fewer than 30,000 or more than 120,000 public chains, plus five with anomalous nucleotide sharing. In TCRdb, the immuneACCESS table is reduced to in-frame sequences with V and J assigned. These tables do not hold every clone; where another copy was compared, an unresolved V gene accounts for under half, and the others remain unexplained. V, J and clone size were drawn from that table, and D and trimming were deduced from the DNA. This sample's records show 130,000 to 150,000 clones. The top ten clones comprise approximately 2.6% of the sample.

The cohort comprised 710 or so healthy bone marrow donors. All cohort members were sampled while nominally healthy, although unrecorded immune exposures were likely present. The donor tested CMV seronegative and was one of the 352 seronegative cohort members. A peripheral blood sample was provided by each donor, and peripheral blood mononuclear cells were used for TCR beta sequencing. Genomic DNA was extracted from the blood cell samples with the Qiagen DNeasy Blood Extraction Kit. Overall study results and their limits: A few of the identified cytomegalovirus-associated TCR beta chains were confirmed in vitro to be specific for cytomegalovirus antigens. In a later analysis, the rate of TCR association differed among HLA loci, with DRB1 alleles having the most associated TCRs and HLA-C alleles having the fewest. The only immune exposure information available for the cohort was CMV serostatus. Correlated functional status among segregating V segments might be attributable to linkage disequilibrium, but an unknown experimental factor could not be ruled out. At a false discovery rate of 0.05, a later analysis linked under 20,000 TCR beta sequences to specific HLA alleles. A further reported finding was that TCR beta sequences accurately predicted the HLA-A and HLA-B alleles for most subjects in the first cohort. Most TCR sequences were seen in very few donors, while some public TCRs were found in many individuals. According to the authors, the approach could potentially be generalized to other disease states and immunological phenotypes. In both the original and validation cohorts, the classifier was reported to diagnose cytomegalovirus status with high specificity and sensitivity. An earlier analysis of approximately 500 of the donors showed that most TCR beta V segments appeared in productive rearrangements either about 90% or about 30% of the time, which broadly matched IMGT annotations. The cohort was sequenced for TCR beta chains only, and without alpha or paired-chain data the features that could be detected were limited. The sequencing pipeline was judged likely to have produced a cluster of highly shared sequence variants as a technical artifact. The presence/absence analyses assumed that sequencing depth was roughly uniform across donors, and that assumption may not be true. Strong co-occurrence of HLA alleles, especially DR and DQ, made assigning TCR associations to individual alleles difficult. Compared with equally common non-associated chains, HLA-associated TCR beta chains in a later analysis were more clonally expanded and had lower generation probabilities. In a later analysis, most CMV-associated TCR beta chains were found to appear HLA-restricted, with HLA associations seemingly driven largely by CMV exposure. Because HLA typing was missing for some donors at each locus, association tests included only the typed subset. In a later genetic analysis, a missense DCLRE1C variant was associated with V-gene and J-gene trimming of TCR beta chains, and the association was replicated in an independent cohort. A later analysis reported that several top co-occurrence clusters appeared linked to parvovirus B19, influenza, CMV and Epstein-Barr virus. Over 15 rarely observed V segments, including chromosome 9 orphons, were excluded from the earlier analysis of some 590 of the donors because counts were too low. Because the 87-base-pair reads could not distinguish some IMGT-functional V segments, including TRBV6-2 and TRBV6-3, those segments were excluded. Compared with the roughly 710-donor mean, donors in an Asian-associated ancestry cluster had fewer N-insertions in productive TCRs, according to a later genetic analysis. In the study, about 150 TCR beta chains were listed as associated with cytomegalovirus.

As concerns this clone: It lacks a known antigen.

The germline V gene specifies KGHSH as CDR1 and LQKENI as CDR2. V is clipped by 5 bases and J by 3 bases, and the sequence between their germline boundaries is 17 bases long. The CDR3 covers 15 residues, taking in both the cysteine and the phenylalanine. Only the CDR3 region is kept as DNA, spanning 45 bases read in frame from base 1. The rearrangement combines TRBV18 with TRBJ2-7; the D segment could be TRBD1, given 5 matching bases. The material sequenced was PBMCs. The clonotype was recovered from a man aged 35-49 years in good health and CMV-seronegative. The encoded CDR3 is CASSDAGQGRYEQYF. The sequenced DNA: TGTGCCAGCTCAGATGCAGGGCAGGGTCGCTACGAGCAGTACTTC.